These 3 T cell receptor beta chains were all obtained from the same sample, sequenced in a study of shared clonotypes between healthy human individuals. The data were produced by immunoSEQ multiplex PCR, yet TCRdb's version contains in-frame clones alone and is incomplete. The sample comprises over 850,000 clones, around 82% of which are singletons, and roughly 0.65% rests with the top ten. The sample taken for sequencing was memory CD4+ T cells from PBMCs. Subset specified: CD45RA-negative fraction. These receptors all come from a man between 18 and 35 years old in good health. Some clones in this sample may be carry-over from other donors' samples.

With regard to this clone: At one end the junction does not follow the germline gene, possibly because of a read error. J is TRBJ2-1 and V is TRBV7-3, with 8 bases fitting TRBD1. The CDR3 has 16 residues. CDR1 SGHTA and CDR2 FQGTGA come from the germline V gene. The DNA of the CDR3 is TGTGCCAGCAGCTTGACAGGGGCCTACCTATACAATGAGCTGTTCTTC. Residues: CASSLTGAYLYNELFF.

The chain combines TRBV19 with TRBJ2-3; D remains unclear. Trimming removed 5 bases from V and 4 bases from J, with 19 bases in between. The germline gives CDR1 LNHDA, CDR2 SQIVND (reference sequence). The CDR3 extends over 16 amino acids. The CDR3 bases are TGTGCCAGTAGTTCCCGATACCAGTGGGTACCAGATACGCAGTATTTT. This gives the protein CASSSRYQWVPDTQYF. Supplemented by reference TRBV19 and TRBJ2-3, the full variable domain reads DGGITQSPKYLFRKEGQNVTLSCEQNLNHDAMYWYRQDPGQGLRLIYYSQIVNDFQKGDIAEGYSVSREKKESFPLTVTSAQKNPTAFYLCASSSRYQWVPDTQYFGPGTRLTVL.

This clone was picked up a small number of times. The chain has TRBV19 and TRBJ2-1; perhaps TRBD1 as D (5 bases). Per germline, CDR1 LNHDA and CDR2 SQIVND (reference sequence). V lost 4 bases to trimming and J lost 0 bases, with 13 bases between them. This CDR3 has 16 amino acids. Here the CDR3 DNA reads TGTGCCAGTAGTACCCGACAGACCGGCTCCTACAATGAGCAGTTCTTC. Protein sequence: CASSTRQTGSYNEQFF.